The present T cell receptor (beta chain) was sequenced within a study of T cell repertoires in cytomegalovirus infection. Whole-study context: Signatures in public TCR beta sequences pointed to both CMV infection and matching HLA type. Whole-study results and caveats: In two of eight donors, the top clonotype was HLA-C-restricted CMV-specific. Cumulative frequency of public TCR beta families picked out carriers of CMV plus the relevant HLA.

TCRdb redid the calling of the reads with MiXCR, one entry per CDR3 protein. The data hold approximately 190,000 distinct CDR3 sequences, with 8% to 10% observed a single time. Concerning this clonotype itself: Its target is not known.

Trimming cost V 2 bases and J 3 bases, with 11 bases left between them. CDR1 is DFQATT and CDR2 is SNEGSKA in the germline V gene (reference sequence). This CDR3 contains 14 residues. This TCR was recovered from a human donor in good health (CMV status not recorded). Some clones in this sample may be carry-over from other donors' samples. The chain links TRBV20-1 to TRBJ2-1; perhaps TRBD1 as D (7 bases). The material sequenced was PBMCs. The CDR3 reads CSARRQGGYNEQFF. CDR3 bases: TGCAGTGCTAGACGGCAGGGGGGCTACAATGAGCAGTTCTTC.